These T cell receptor beta chains were read from a single sample in a study of blood T cells in healthy people across ages. Using its own MiXCR run on the 5' RACE reads, TCRdb lists one record per CDR3 protein. The sample lists 650,000 to 800,000 distinct CDR3 sequences, under 45% occurring once. The source material was blood. These receptors all come from a man aged 55-75 years in good health. The CDR3 runs from the conserved cysteine through the conserved F or W. D genes are given only for firm matches. Where a row states a size, it is once, few, many or the class of an expanded clone; other rows omit it.

TRBJ2-3 | - | TRBV29-1 | many | CSVDLGTDTQYF | TGCAGCGTGGACCTCGGCACAGATACGCAGTATTTT
TRBJ2-7 | - | TRBV30 | - | CAWSVGAVDEQYF | TGTGCCTGGAGTGTAGGGGCAGTGGACGAGCAGTACTTC
TRBJ2-5 | TRBD1 | TRBV30 | once | CASSTGGSVETQYF | TGTGCCTCCTCGACAGGGGGTTCGGTTGAGACCCAGTACTTC
TRBJ2-1 | - | TRBV6-5 | few | CASRREGAGYNEQFF | TGTGCCAGCCGAAGGGAAGGGGCGGGGTACAATGAGCAGTTCTTC
TRBJ2-3 | - | TRBV29-1 | - | CSAAGGVTSDTQYF | TGCAGCGCGGCGGGCGGGGTGACCTCAGATACGCAGTATTTT
TRBJ1-2 | - | TRBV20-1 | - | CSAAALTVNHGYTF | TGCAGTGCCGCCGCCCTGACAGTTAACCATGGCTACACCTTC
TRBJ2-7 | TRBD1 | TRBV5-1 | many | CASSSGQPYEQYF | TGCGCCAGCAGCTCGGGACAGCCCTACGAGCAGTACTTC
TRBJ2-4 | TRBD2 | TRBV28 | - | CASSLSGLAGGWYF | TGTGCCAGCAGTTTAAGCGGACTAGCGGGCGGCTGGTACTTC
TRBJ1-1 | - | TRBV10-2 | few | CASSETGTNTEAFF | TGCGCCAGCAGTGAAACAGGGACGAACACTGAAGCTTTCTTT
TRBJ1-2 | - | TRBV25-1 | - | CASGLTGGYGYTF | TGTGCCAGCGGTTTAACGGGGGGCTATGGCTACACCTTC
TRBJ2-7 | TRBD2 | TRBV11-1 | few | CASSLGSSGGRNSYEQYF | TGTGCCAGCAGCTTAGGTTCCAGCGGGGGCCGCAACTCCTACGAGCAGTACTTC
TRBJ2-7 | - | TRBV6-1 | - | CASRREQGSSYEQYF | TGTGCCAGCAGGCGGGAACAGGGGAGTTCCTACGAGCAGTACTTC
TRBJ2-1 | TRBD1 | TRBV3-1 | - | CASRSRGSNNEQFF | TGTGCCAGCAGATCCAGGGGGTCCAACAATGAGCAGTTCTTC
TRBJ2-3 | - | TRBV28 | few | CASIRGGRTDTQYF | TGTGCCAGCATAAGGGGGGGGCGCACAGATACGCAGTATTTT
TRBJ2-7 | - | TRBV20-1 | - | CSARDQRGTPYEQYF | TGCAGTGCTAGAGATCAGCGAGGGACCCCCTACGAGCAGTACTTC
TRBJ2-3 | - | TRBV20-1 | - | CSALSPRSTDTQYF | TGCAGTGCCCTTAGTCCTCGTAGCACAGATACGCAGTATTTT
TRBJ2-5 | - | TRBV3-1 | - | CVSSQEEDIGYQETQYF | TGTGTCAGCAGCCAGGAGGAGGACATTGGCTATCAAGAGACCCAGTACTTC